This T cell receptor (beta chain) stems from a study of Ad26.COV2.S vaccination and SARS-CoV-2 variants. The overall study: Dosing was one shot or two shots 56 days apart. Study-wide results and caveats: Compared with placebo recipients, vaccine recipients had higher spike-specific TCR breadth.

The data were produced by immunoSEQ multiplex PCR, yet TCRdb's version contains in-frame clones alone and is incomplete. The sample consists of 300,000 to 450,000 clones, approximately 81% of them appearing once. Treatment in this sample: about 20 received Ad26.COV2.S at low or high dose, single or two shots; several received placebo; per-sample allocation not given. After the first vaccine or placebo injection, samples were drawn on day 63. This clone has a handful of counts. Its antigen is currently unknown. The clonotype comes from a person aged 18 to 65 who received the Ad26.COV2.S COVID-19 vaccine or a placebo. The sample consisted of peripheral blood, taken in a trial of Ad26.COV2.S vaccine versus placebo.

CDR3 region: CASSGDGPFPYEQYF. In DNA, the CDR3 is TGTGCCAGCAGTGGAGACGGTCCTTTCCCCTACGAGCAGTACTTC. The chain has TRBV2 and TRBJ2-7; D is undetermined. The CDR3 contains 15 residues. CDR1 SNHLY and CDR2 FYNNEI come from the germline V gene. Between the trimmed V and J ends, which lost 4 bases and 2 bases, there was a span of 15 bases.